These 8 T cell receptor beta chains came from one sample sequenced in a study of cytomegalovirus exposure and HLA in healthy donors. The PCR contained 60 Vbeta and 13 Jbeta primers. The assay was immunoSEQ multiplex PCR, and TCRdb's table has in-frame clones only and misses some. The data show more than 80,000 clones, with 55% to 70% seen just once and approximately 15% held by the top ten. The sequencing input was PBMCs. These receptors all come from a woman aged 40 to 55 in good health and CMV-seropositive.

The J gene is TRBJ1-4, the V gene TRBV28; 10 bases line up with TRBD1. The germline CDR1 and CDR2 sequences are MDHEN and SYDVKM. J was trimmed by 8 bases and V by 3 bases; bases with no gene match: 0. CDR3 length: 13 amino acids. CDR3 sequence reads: CASSLDRGEKLFF. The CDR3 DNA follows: TGTGCCAGCAGTTTGGACAGGGGGGAAAAACTGTTTTTT.

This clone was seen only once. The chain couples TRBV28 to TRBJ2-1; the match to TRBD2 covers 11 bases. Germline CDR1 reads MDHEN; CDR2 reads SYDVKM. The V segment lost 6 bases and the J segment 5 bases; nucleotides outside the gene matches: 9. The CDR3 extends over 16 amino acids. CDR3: CASSRSTSGSDNEQFF. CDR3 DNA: TGTGCCAGCAGCCGATCAACTAGCGGGAGTGACAATGAGCAGTTCTTC.

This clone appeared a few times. CDR3 protein: CASRTGGTEAFF. Here the CDR3 DNA reads TGTGCCAGTAGGACAGGGGGCACTGAAGCTTTCTTT. V usage is TRBV19 and J usage is TRBJ1-1, with 9 bases matching TRBD1. Per the germline V gene, CDR1 is LNHDA and CDR2 is SQIVND (reference sequence). The junction had 0 bases not matched to a gene; V was cut back by 6 bases and J by 4 bases. The CDR3 consists of 12 residues.

CDR3 protein: CASSIDSFSGYTF. The DNA for the CDR3 is TGTGCCAGTAGTATCGACAGTTTCAGTGGCTACACCTTC. The rearrangement links TRBV19 to TRBJ1-2, with D possibly matching TRBD1 (5 bases). CDR3 size: 13 residues. Germline assignment: CDR1 LNHDA and CDR2 SQIVND (reference sequence). V lost 3 bases to trimming and J lost 7 bases, with 12 bases between them. The full variable domain, in which reference TRBV19 and TRBJ1-2 provide the parts outside the CDR3, is DGGITQSPKYLFRKEGQNVTLSCEQNLNHDAMYWYRQDPGQGLRLIYYSQIVNDFQKGDIAEGYSVSREKKESFPLTVTSAQKNPTAFYLCASSIDSFSGYTFGSGTRLTVV.

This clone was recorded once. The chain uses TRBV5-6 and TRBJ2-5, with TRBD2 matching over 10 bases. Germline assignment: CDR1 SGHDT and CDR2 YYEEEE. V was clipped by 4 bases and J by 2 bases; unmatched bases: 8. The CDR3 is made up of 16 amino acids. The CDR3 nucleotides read TGTGCCAGCAGCCAGCTACTAGCGGGGCCACAAGAGACCCAGTACTTC. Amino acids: CASSQLLAGPQETQYF.

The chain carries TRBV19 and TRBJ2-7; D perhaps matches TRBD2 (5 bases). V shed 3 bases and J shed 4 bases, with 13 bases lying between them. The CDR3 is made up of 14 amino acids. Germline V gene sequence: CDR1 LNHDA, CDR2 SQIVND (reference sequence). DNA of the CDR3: TGTGCCAGTAGTATCAGAGGGAATATTTACGAGCAGTACTTC. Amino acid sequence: CASSIRGNIYEQYF.

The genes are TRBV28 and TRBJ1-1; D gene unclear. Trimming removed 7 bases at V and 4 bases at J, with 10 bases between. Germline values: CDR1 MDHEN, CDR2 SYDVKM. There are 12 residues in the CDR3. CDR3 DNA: TGTGCCAGCACCGAGGGTGGCACTGAAGCTTTCTTT. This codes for CASTEGGTEAFF.

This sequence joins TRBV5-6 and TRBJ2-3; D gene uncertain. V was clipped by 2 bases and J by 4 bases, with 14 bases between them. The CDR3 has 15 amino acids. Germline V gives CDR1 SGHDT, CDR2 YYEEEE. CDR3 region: CASSFASLSSDTQYF. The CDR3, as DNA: TGTGCCAGCAGCTTTGCGAGCCTGTCGTCAGATACGCAGTATTTT.